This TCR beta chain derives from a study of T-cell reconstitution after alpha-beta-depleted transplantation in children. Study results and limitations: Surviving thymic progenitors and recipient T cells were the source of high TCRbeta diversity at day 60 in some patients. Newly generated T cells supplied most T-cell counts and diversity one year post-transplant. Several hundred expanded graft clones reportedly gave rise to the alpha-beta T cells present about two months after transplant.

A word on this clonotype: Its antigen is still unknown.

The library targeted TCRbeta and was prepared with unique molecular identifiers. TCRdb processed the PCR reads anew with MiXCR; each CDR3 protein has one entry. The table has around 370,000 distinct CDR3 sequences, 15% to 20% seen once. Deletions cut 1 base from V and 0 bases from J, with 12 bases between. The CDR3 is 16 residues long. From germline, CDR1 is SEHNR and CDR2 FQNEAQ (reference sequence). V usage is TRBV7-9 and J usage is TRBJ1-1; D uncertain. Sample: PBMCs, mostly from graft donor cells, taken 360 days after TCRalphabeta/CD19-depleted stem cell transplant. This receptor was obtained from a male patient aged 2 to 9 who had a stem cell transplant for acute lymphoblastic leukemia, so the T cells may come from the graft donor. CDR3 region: CASSLGGILMNTEAFF. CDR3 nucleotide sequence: TGTGCCAGCAGCTTAGGCGGAATTTTGATGAACACTGAAGCTTTCTTT.